This is a list of T cell receptor beta chains from one sample in a study of cytomegalovirus exposure and HLA in healthy donors. Libraries were prepared by immunoSEQ multiplex PCR; TCRdb keeps only in-frame clonotypes and omits some of them. The data contain over 150,000 clones, approximately 85% of them singletons. The specimen sequenced was PBMCs. These receptors all stem from a girl aged 10-17 years in good health and CMV-seropositive. Each CDR3 is given with its conserved first and last residue. D genes are given only for firm matches. Some rows have no size entry. The others give once, few or many, or a class for an expanded clone.

v_call	d_call	j_call	clone_size	cdr3_aa	cdr3_nt
TRBV27	-	TRBJ1-2	-	CASSLQAYYGYTF	TGTGCCAGCAGTTTACAGGCCTACTATGGCTACACCTTC
TRBV5-6	TRBD1	TRBJ1-5	-	CASSFWDRGHQPQHF	TGTGCCAGCAGCTTTTGGGACAGGGGGCATCAGCCCCAGCATTTT
TRBV9	-	TRBJ1-5	-	CASSAQATNQPQHF	TGTGCCAGCAGCGCACAGGCTACAAATCAGCCCCAGCATTTT
TRBV14	-	TRBJ1-4	-	CASSLRWGTNEKLFF	TGTGCCAGCAGTCTGCGATGGGGGACAAATGAAAAACTGTTTTTT
TRBV12-5	TRBD2	TRBJ2-3	-	CASGLDPGLAERTDTQYF	TGTGCTAGTGGTTTGGACCCGGGACTAGCGGAGCGCACAGATACGCAGTATTTT
TRBV5-6	TRBD2	TRBJ2-7	-	CASSVLAGITYEQYF	TGTGCCAGCAGCGTCTTAGCGGGGATCACCTACGAGCAGTACTTC
TRBV19	-	TRBJ2-7	-	CASSIEGVGEQYF	TGTGCCAGTAGTATAGAGGGAGTAGGCGAGCAGTACTTC
TRBV2	TRBD1	TRBJ1-5	-	CASGQVISNQPQHF	TGTGCCAGTGGACAGGTTATTAGCAATCAGCCCCAGCATTTT
TRBV7-9	-	TRBJ1-2	-	CASSLEQLYGYTF	TGTGCCAGCAGCTTAGAACAGCTCTATGGCTACACCTTC
TRBV7-2	TRBD1	TRBJ1-6	-	CASSSAGQRSPLHF	TGTGCCAGCAGCTCCGCGGGACAGAGATCACCCCTCCACTTT
TRBV5-1	-	TRBJ2-5	-	CASSLDAEETQYF	TGCGCCAGCAGCTTGGACGCGGAGGAGACCCAGTACTTC
TRBV25-1	-	TRBJ1-1	few	CASSEINTEAFF	TGTGCCAGCAGTGAAATAAACACTGAAGCTTTCTTT
TRBV6-1	-	TRBJ1-2	-	CASRPDSYGYTF	TGTGCCAGCAGGCCGGACAGCTATGGCTACACCTTC
TRBV5-4	-	TRBJ2-7	once	CASSTGREYYYEQYF	TGTGCCAGCAGCACCGGACGGGAATACTACTACGAGCAGTACTTC
TRBV28	-	TRBJ1-2	-	CASSLPRGHSYGYTF	TGTGCCAGCAGTTTACCGCGGGGGCATAGCTATGGCTACACCTTC
TRBV9	-	TRBJ2-1	-	CASSPHQGSSYNEQFF	TGTGCCAGCAGCCCCCACCAGGGGTCCTCCTACAATGAGCAGTTCTTC
TRBV5-6	-	TRBJ2-7	-	CASSADYISYEQYF	TGTGCCAGCAGCGCCGACTATATTTCCTACGAGCAGTACTTC
TRBV7-9	-	TRBJ2-1	-	CSSSWDSPIRRDNEQFF	TGTTCCAGCAGCTGGGACAGCCCTATCCGGAGGGACAATGAGCAGTTCTTC
TRBV19	-	TRBJ1-1	-	CASSIEGHLNTEAFF	TGTGCCAGTAGTATAGAGGGACACCTGAACACTGAAGCTTTCTTT
TRBV7-9	TRBD1	TRBJ1-6	many	CASSLGQGFYNSPLHF	TGTGCCAGCAGCTTAGGACAGGGGTTCTATAATTCACCCCTCCACTTT
TRBV11-2	TRBD1	TRBJ1-2	-	CASSLKRQGGVYGYTF	TGTGCCAGCAGCTTAAAAAGACAGGGGGGGGTCTATGGCTACACCTTC
TRBV12-2	-	TRBJ2-2	-	CASRSSDREGTGELFF	TGTGCAAGTCGCTCCTCGGACAGGGAAGGGACCGGGGAGCTGTTTTTT
TRBV19	TRBD1	TRBJ1-1	-	CASPGQGAKTEAFF	TGTGCCAGCCCGGGACAGGGGGCTAAGACTGAAGCTTTCTTT
TRBV2	-	TRBJ1-1	few	CASSETGREAFF	TGTGCCAGCAGCGAGACAGGCCGGGAAGCTTTCTTT
TRBV7-6	TRBD2	TRBJ2-7	once	CASSSSGGRGEQYF	TGTGCCAGCAGCTCTAGCGGGGGGAGAGGCGAGCAGTACTTC
TRBV10-3	-	TRBJ1-1	-	CATARGTTEAFF	TGTGCCACCGCAAGGGGAACAACTGAAGCTTTCTTT
TRBV12-5	-	TRBJ1-3	-	CASGLAGWGDTIYF	TGTGCTAGTGGTTTGGCAGGGTGGGGGGACACCATATATTTT
TRBV6-1	-	TRBJ1-5	-	CASSVMGLHNQPQHF	TGTGCCAGCAGTGTAATGGGCCTTCACAATCAGCCCCAGCATTTT
TRBV7-9	TRBD1	TRBJ1-2	once	CASSPEGAFDYGYTF	TGTGCCAGCAGCCCAGAGGGGGCTTTCGACTATGGCTACACCTTC
TRBV5-1	-	TRBJ1-1	-	CASSGEGGRTEAFF	TGCGCCAGCAGCGGGGAGGGGGGCAGAACTGAAGCTTTCTTT
TRBV6-5	TRBD1	TRBJ1-2	-	CASSYGTGATIGYTF	TGTGCCAGCAGTTACGGGACAGGGGCCACCATTGGCTACACCTTC
TRBV18	TRBD1	TRBJ2-3	-	CASPRPGQGADTQYF	TGTGCCAGCCCACGCCCGGGACAGGGGGCGGATACGCAGTATTTT
TRBV9	TRBD2	TRBJ2-3	-	CASSVSGGRYTDTQYF	TGTGCCAGCAGCGTGAGCGGGGGGCGTTACACAGATACGCAGTATTTT
TRBV11-2	-	TRBJ1-1	-	CASSLSRGTLEAFF	TGTGCCAGCAGCCTATCAAGAGGAACCCTTGAAGCTTTCTTT
TRBV6-4	TRBD2	TRBJ2-1	once	CASSASGGAGNEQFF	TGTGCCAGCAGTGCTAGCGGGGGGGCTGGGAATGAGCAGTTCTTC
TRBV6-5	TRBD2	TRBJ2-1	-	CASMRGLAGLNEQFF	TGTGCCAGCATGAGGGGACTAGCGGGGTTGAATGAGCAGTTCTTC
TRBV2	-	TRBJ1-1	few	CASTLNTEAFF	TGTGCCAGCACCTTGAACACTGAAGCTTTCTTT
TRBV29-1	-	TRBJ1-1	-	CSVDTGWGAEAFF	TGCAGCGTTGATACAGGGTGGGGAGCTGAAGCTTTCTTT
TRBV6-1	-	TRBJ1-5	-	CASSRGRTDQPQHF	TGTGCCAGCAGTCGGGGGAGAACTGATCAGCCCCAGCATTTT